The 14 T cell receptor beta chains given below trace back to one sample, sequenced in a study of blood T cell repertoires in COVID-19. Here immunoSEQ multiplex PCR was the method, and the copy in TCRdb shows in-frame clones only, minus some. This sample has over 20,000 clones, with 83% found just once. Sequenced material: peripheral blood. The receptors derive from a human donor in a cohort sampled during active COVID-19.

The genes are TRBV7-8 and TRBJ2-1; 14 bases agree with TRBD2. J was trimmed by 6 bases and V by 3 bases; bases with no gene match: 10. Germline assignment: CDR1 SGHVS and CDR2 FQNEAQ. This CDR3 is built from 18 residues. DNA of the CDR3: TGTGCCAGCAGCTTGACTAGCGGGGGGGCCGTTCCCTTCAATGAGCAGTTCTTC. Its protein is CASSLTSGGAVPFNEQFF.

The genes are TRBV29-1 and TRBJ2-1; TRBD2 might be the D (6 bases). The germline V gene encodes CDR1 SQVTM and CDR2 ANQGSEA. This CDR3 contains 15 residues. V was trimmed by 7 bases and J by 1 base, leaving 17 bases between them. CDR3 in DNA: TGCAGCGCCGACGACATGCGGGGATCCTACAATGAGCAGTTCTTC. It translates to CSADDMRGSYNEQFF.

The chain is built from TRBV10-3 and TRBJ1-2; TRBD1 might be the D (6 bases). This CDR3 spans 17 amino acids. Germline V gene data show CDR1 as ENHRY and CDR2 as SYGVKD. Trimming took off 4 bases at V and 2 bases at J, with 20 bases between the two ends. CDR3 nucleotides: TGTGCCATCAGTGTACTAGGGCAGGGGCGGTTGAACTATGGCTACACCTTC. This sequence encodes CAISVLGQGRLNYGYTF.

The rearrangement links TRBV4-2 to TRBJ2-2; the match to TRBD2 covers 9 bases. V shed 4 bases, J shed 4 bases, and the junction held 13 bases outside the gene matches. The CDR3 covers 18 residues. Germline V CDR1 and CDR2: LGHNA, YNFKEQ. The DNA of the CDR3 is TGTGCCAGCAGCCCGCAAGGGGCGGGGGGGAGGAGCACCGGGGAGCTGTTTTTT. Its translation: CASSPQGAGGRSTGELFF.

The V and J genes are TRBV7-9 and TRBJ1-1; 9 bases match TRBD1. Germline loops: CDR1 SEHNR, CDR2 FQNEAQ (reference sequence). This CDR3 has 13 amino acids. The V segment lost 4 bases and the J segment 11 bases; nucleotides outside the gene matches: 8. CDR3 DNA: TGTGCCAGCAGCTCTACAGGGGGCAGGTGGGCTTTCTTT. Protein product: CASSSTGGRWAFF.

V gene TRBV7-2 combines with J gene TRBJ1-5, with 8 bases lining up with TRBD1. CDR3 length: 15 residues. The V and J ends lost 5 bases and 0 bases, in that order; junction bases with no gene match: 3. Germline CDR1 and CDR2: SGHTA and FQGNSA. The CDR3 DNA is TGTGCCAGCAGCAAGGACAGGGATAGCAATCAGCCCCAGCATTTT. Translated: CASSKDRDSNQPQHF.

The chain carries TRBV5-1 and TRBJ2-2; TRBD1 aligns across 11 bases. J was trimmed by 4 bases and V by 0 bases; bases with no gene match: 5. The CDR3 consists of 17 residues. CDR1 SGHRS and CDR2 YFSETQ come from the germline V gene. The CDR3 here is CASSLAGQGAVTGELFF. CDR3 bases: TGCGCCAGCAGCTTGGCCGGACAGGGGGCTGTCACCGGGGAGCTGTTTTTT.

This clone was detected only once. Here the CDR3 reads CASSSSTGELFF. Here the CDR3 DNA reads TGTGCCAGCAGCAGTAGTACCGGGGAGCTGTTTTTT. J is TRBJ2-2 and V is TRBV9; D gene ambiguous. Germline lookup yields CDR1 SGDLS and CDR2 YYNGEE. The ends were cut back, 4 bases at V and 5 bases at J, with 6 bases in the middle. CDR3 length: 12 residues. Using reference TRBV9 and TRBJ2-2 for the parts outside the CDR3, the full variable domain is DSGVTQTPKHLITATGQRVTLRCSPRSGDLSVYWYQQSLDQGLQFLIQYYNGEERAKGNILERFSAQQFPDLHSELNLSSLELGDSALYFCASSSSTGELFFGEGSRLTVL.

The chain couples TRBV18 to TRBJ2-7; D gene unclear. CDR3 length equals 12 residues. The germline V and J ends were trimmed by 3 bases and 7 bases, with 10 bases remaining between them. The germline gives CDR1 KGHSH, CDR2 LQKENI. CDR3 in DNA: TGTGCCAGCTCACCCCACGTTCTAGAGCAGTACTTC. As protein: CASSPHVLEQYF.

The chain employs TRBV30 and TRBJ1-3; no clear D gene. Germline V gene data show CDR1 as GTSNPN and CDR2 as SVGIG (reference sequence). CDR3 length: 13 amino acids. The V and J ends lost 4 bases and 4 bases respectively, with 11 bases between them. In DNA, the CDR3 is TGTGCCTGGACCTCGACTGGAGGAAACACCATATATTTT. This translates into CAWTSTGGNTIYF. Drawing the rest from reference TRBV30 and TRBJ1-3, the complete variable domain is SQTIHQWPATLVQPVGSPLSLECTVEGTSNPNLYWYRQAAGRGLQLLFYSVGIGQISSEVPQNLSASRPQDRQFILSSKKLLLSDSGFYLCAWTSTGGNTIYFGEGSWLTVV.

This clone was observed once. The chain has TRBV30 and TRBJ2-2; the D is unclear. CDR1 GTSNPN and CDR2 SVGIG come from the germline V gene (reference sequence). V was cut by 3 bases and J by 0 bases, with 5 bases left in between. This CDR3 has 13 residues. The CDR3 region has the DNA TGTGCCTGGAGCCAATCGAACACCGGGGAGCTGTTTTTT. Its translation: CAWSQSNTGELFF.

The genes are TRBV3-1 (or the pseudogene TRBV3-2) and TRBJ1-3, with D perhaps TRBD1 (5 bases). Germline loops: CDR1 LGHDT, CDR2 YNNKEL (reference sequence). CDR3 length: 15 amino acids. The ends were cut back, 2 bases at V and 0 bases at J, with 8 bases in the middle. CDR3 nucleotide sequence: TGTGCCAGCAGCCAACACGGGGGCTCTGGAAACACCATATATTTT. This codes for CASSQHGGSGNTIYF.

The CDR3 coding sequence is TGTGCCAGCTCACCCCTAACGGGGAGCAATCAGCCCCAGCATTTT. This codes for CASSPLTGSNQPQHF. The V gene is TRBV18, the J gene TRBJ1-5; D gene uncertain. The germline V and J ends were trimmed by 3 bases and 1 base, with 10 bases remaining between them. Germline CDR1 reads KGHSH; CDR2 reads LQKENI. The CDR3 runs to 15 residues.

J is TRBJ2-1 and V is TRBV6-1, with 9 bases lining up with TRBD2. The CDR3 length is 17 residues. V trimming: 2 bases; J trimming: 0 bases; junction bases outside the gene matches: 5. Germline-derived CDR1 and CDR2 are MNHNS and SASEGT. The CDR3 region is CASSEQGGGASYNEQFF. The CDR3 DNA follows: TGTGCCAGCAGTGAACAGGGCGGGGGGGCCTCCTACAATGAGCAGTTCTTC.